These T cell receptor beta chains were read from a single sample in a study of CD4 and CD8 cells across lung adenocarcinoma regions. TCRdb fed the PCR reads into MiXCR, producing one record per CDR3 protein. Seen here are about 16,000 distinct CDR3 sequences, around 55% observed once, and the top ten hold approximately 32%. Sequences were obtained from CD8+ T cells from the center of a lung tumor. Receptor source: a female donor with lung adenocarcinoma. The CD4 and CD8 labels of this study may be unreliable. CDR3s include the opening cysteine and the closing phenylalanine or tryptophan. A D gene is named only where the DNA matches it firmly. Clone size is stated in some rows and not others, as once, few, many or a class when expanded.

d_gene: TRBD1; v_gene: TRBV10-3; abundance: .; j_gene: TRBJ2-1; CDR3nt: TGTGCCATCAGTGCAGCTCCGGGACAGGGTATCAGTGAGCAGTTCTTC; CDR3aa: CAISAAPGQGISEQFF
d_gene: TRBD2; v_gene: TRBV6-2/TRBV6-3; abundance: .; j_gene: TRBJ2-1; CDR3nt: TGTGCCAGCGCCGCACTAGCGGGAAGCGAGCAGTTCTTC; CDR3aa: CASAALAGSEQFF
d_gene: TRBD2; v_gene: TRBV6-5; abundance: .; j_gene: TRBJ2-5; CDR3nt: TGTGCCAGCAGTTCAACGGGACTAGCCTCGGAGACCCAGTACTTC; CDR3aa: CASSSTGLASETQYF
d_gene: .; v_gene: TRBV10-3; abundance: .; j_gene: TRBJ2-5; CDR3nt: TGTGCCGGGGCCAACGGGGGCAGGGGCAAAGATACCCAGTACTTC; CDR3aa: CAGANGGRGKDTQYF
d_gene: .; v_gene: TRBV7-6; abundance: .; j_gene: TRBJ1-1; CDR3nt: TGTGCCAGCAGCTTAATTGCAGGGTGGCGCACTGAAGCTTTCTTT; CDR3aa: CASSLIAGWRTEAFF
d_gene: TRBD2; v_gene: TRBV6-1; abundance: .; j_gene: TRBJ2-3; CDR3nt: TGTGCCAGCGGTCCGGGGGGGGGGGGCACAGATACGCAGTACTTT; CDR3aa: CASGPGGGGTDTQYF
d_gene: TRBD1; v_gene: TRBV6-1; abundance: .; j_gene: TRBJ2-7; CDR3nt: TGTGCCAGCAGCCGGACAGGGTGGGCCTACGAGCAGTACTTC; CDR3aa: CASSRTGWAYEQYF
d_gene: TRBD1; v_gene: TRBV6-1; abundance: .; j_gene: TRBJ1-1; CDR3nt: TGTGCCAGCAGTCCTCCTTGGACAGGCGAAGAAGCTTTCTTT; CDR3aa: CASSPPWTGEEAFF
d_gene: .; v_gene: TRBV6-1; abundance: .; j_gene: TRBJ2-4; CDR3nt: TGTGCCAGCAGCGCCCTGGGGCTGTGGGCCAAAAACATGCAGTATTTC; CDR3aa: CASSALGLWAKNMQYF
d_gene: .; v_gene: TRBV7-6; abundance: few; j_gene: TRBJ1-4; CDR3nt: TGTGCCAGCAGCTTAGACGCCGCAACTAATGAAAAACTGTTTTTT; CDR3aa: CASSLDAATNEKLFF
d_gene: .; v_gene: TRBV7-2; abundance: many; j_gene: TRBJ2-7; CDR3nt: TGTGCCAGCAGCTTAGTGGGGGACGAGCAGTACTTC; CDR3aa: CASSLVGDEQYF
d_gene: TRBD1; v_gene: TRBV28; abundance: .; j_gene: TRBJ1-2; CDR3nt: TGTGCCAGCCTTCTCGACAGGGGGGAATCCAATGGCTACACCTTC; CDR3aa: CASLLDRGESNGYTF
d_gene: TRBD2; v_gene: TRBV7-2; abundance: medium-sized; j_gene: TRBJ2-1; CDR3nt: TGTGCCAGCTCCCGGGCGACTAGCGGCTACAATGAGCAGTTCTTC; CDR3aa: CASSRATSGYNEQFF
d_gene: TRBD2; v_gene: TRBV11-2; abundance: many; j_gene: TRBJ2-5; CDR3nt: TGTGCCAGCAGCTTAGACCCCCCCTCCGGGACTAGCGGGCAAGAGACCCAGTACTTC; CDR3aa: CASSLDPPSGTSGQETQYF
d_gene: TRBD1; v_gene: TRBV10-1; abundance: .; j_gene: TRBJ2-4; CDR3nt: TGCGGCAGCAGGGGGCTGTGTGCCAAAAATACTCAGTACTTC; CDR3aa: CGSRGLCAKNTQYF
d_gene: TRBD1; v_gene: TRBV6-4; abundance: many; j_gene: TRBJ1-1; CDR3nt: TGTGCCAGCAGCCCGACAGGGGAGGAAGGCACTGAAGCTTTCTTT; CDR3aa: CASSPTGEEGTEAFF
d_gene: .; v_gene: TRBV6-5; abundance: few; j_gene: TRBJ2-1; CDR3nt: TGTGCCAGCAGTTACGGGGCAGGGGCGAGCAATGAGCAGTTCTTC; CDR3aa: CASSYGAGASNEQFF
d_gene: .; v_gene: TRBV10-1; abundance: .; j_gene: TRBJ2-4; CDR3nt: TGCGCCAGCAGTGAGATGCGGAGCGGAGGGTTTCAGTACTTC; CDR3aa: CASSEMRSGGFQYF
d_gene: TRBD2; v_gene: TRBV10-2; abundance: .; j_gene: TRBJ2-7; CDR3nt: TGCGCAGCGGGGCTAGGAGCCACAAACACGCAGTACTTC; CDR3aa: CAAGLGATNTQYF
d_gene: .; v_gene: TRBV6-1; abundance: .; j_gene: TRBJ2-5; CDR3nt: TGTGCCAGCAGGCCGAGCGGGCACCCAGACCAAGATACCCAGTACTTC; CDR3aa: CASRPSGHPDQDTQYF
d_gene: .; v_gene: TRBV6-1; abundance: many; j_gene: TRBJ1-5; CDR3nt: TGTGCCAGCAGAGGACTGAATAGCAATCAGCCCCAGCATTTT; CDR3aa: CASRGLNSNQPQHF
d_gene: .; v_gene: TRBV10-3; abundance: .; j_gene: TRBJ2-1; CDR3nt: TGTGCCATCAGTGCACCGAACAGCAATGAGCAGTTCTTC; CDR3aa: CAISAPNSNEQFF
d_gene: .; v_gene: TRBV12-3/TRBV12-4; abundance: once; j_gene: TRBJ2-7; CDR3nt: TGTGCCAGCAGTTTCTCCCGGACAGCCTATACCTACGAGCAGTACTTC; CDR3aa: CASSFSRTAYTYEQYF
d_gene: .; v_gene: TRBV4-1; abundance: many; j_gene: TRBJ1-5; CDR3nt: TGCGCCAGCAGCCAAGAAAAGGGGGACAATCAGCCCCAGCATTTT; CDR3aa: CASSQEKGDNQPQHF
d_gene: TRBD1; v_gene: TRBV27; abundance: .; j_gene: TRBJ2-5; CDR3nt: TGTGCCAGCAGACGACAGGGTTTGGAGACCCAGTACTTC; CDR3aa: CASRRQGLETQYF
d_gene: TRBD2; v_gene: TRBV4-1; abundance: .; j_gene: TRBJ2-5; CDR3nt: TGCGCCAGCAGCCAAGCGGGCGGGGCGGGGGGTGACAAAGAGACCCAGTACTTC; CDR3aa: CASSQAGGAGGDKETQYF
d_gene: .; v_gene: TRBV12-3/TRBV12-4; abundance: .; j_gene: TRBJ2-4; CDR3nt: TGTTCCAGCGGTTCGGGGCTGAGAGCCACAGATACTCAGTATTTC; CDR3aa: CSSGSGLRATDTQYF
d_gene: TRBD2; v_gene: TRBV6-1; abundance: .; j_gene: TRBJ2-3; CDR3nt: TGTGCCAGCGCGGCTAGCGGGGGCCGAGACCAAGAGACGCAGTATTTC; CDR3aa: CASAASGGRDQETQYF
d_gene: TRBD1; v_gene: TRBV6-1; abundance: .; j_gene: TRBJ2-4; CDR3nt: TGTGCCAGCAGCCCCCACCGGGACAGGGCCAAAAACATTCAGTACTTC; CDR3aa: CASSPHRDRAKNIQYF
d_gene: .; v_gene: TRBV12-3/TRBV12-4; abundance: few; j_gene: TRBJ1-2; CDR3nt: TGTGCCAGCAGTTGGACGGCTAGCGATGGCTACACCTTC; CDR3aa: CASSWTASDGYTF
d_gene: .; v_gene: TRBV28; abundance: .; j_gene: TRBJ2-1; CDR3nt: TGTGCCAGCTTACGGGACTCCTCCTACAATGAGCAGTTCTTC; CDR3aa: CASLRDSSYNEQFF
d_gene: .; v_gene: TRBV6-1; abundance: once; j_gene: TRBJ2-2; CDR3nt: TGTGCCAGCAAAAACAGGGACACCGGGGAGCTGTTTTTT; CDR3aa: CASKNRDTGELFF
d_gene: TRBD1; v_gene: TRBV27; abundance: .; j_gene: TRBJ1-1; CDR3nt: TGTGCCAGCACGGACAGGATGAACACTGAAGCTTTCTTT; CDR3aa: CASTDRMNTEAFF
d_gene: TRBD2; v_gene: TRBV6-1; abundance: once; j_gene: TRBJ2-5; CDR3nt: TGTGCCCGCATTCCGGGGGGGGGGGGCAAAGATACGCAGTACTTC; CDR3aa: CARIPGGGGKDTQYF
d_gene: .; v_gene: TRBV9; abundance: .; j_gene: TRBJ1-1; CDR3nt: TGTGCCAGCAGCGTAGTGTCGGGTCCTGAAGCTTTCTTT; CDR3aa: CASSVVSGPEAFF
d_gene: .; v_gene: TRBV10-1; abundance: .; j_gene: TRBJ2-3; CDR3nt: TGCGGCGGCTCGGGGCTGTCTGCCAAAAACATGCAGTATTTC; CDR3aa: CGGSGLSAKNMQYF
d_gene: .; v_gene: TRBV10-3; abundance: .; j_gene: TRBJ2-3; CDR3nt: TGTGCCATCAGGAAGGACGTGCGCACCGATGCGCAGTATTTT; CDR3aa: CAIRKDVRTDAQYF
d_gene: TRBD2; v_gene: TRBV6-2/TRBV6-3; abundance: medium-sized; j_gene: TRBJ2-5; CDR3nt: TGTGCCAGCAGCTACCCGACTAGCGGGGGGGCCGCGGAGACCCAGTACTTC; CDR3aa: CASSYPTSGGAAETQYF
d_gene: .; v_gene: TRBV3-1; abundance: .; j_gene: TRBJ1-3; CDR3nt: TGTGCCAGCAGCCAAGATCCCAGCGTATTTCTGTCATCTGGAAACACCATATATTTT; CDR3aa: CASSQDPSVFLSSGNTIYF
d_gene: TRBD1; v_gene: TRBV6-1; abundance: .; j_gene: TRBJ2-2; CDR3nt: TGTGCCAGCAGTGATCCACTCACAGGGGGCAGGACCGGGGAGCTGTTTTTT; CDR3aa: CASSDPLTGGRTGELFF
d_gene: .; v_gene: TRBV4-1; abundance: many; j_gene: TRBJ1-4; CDR3nt: TGCGCCAGCAGCCAAAACTATGAAAAACTGTTTTTT; CDR3aa: CASSQNYEKLFF